The 25 T cell receptor beta chains below were found in one sample sequenced in a study of CD8 T cells in ankylosing spondylitis. Regarding the study as a whole: Blood of patients with ankylosing spondylitis appeared to be characterized by a TCR beta motif of several highly homologous variants.

What these receptors recognize is not known. TCRdb independently ran MiXCR on the 5' RACE reads; one entry per CDR3 protein. The data hold fewer than 550,000 distinct CDR3 sequences, with under 5.5% observed a single time. The sample consisted of blood, either unsorted or a sorted T cell fraction (not recorded which). Source of these receptors: a male donor with ankylosing spondylitis.

The sample holds many counts of this clonotype. The genes are TRBV3-1 and TRBJ1-2, with D possibly TRBD1 on 5 matching bases. The V gene lost 1 base and the J gene lost 6 bases, with 15 bases spanning the gap. This CDR3 has 15 amino acids. Germline CDR1 is LGHDT and CDR2 is YNNKEL (reference sequence). In DNA form, the CDR3 reads TGTGCCAGCAGCCAAGTTCAGGCAGGGCGCGATGGCTACACCTTC. Translation gives CASSQVQAGRDGYTF.

At least ten counts were recorded for this clonotype. The J gene is TRBJ1-5, the V gene TRBV27, with D possibly matching TRBD1 (5 bases). Germline CDR1 and CDR2: MNHEY and SMNVEV (reference sequence). The CDR3 covers 13 residues. V lost 0 bases and J 5 bases, leaving 5 bases between the germline ends. For the CDR3, the DNA is TGTGCCAGCAGTTTATCGGGGGATCAGCCCCAGCATTTT. Protein sequence: CASSLSGDQPQHF.

This clonotype has ten or more counts. The CDR3 coding sequence is TGTGCCACATCTGGAGAACATAGCGGGAGGGTTACCGGGGAGCTGTTTTTT. It specifies CATSGEHSGRVTGELFF. This sequence joins TRBV10-3 and TRBJ2-2; TRBD2 matches at 11 bases. This CDR3 region has 17 residues. V lost 10 bases to trimming and J lost 5 bases; unmatched junction nucleotides: 15. Germline assignment: CDR1 ENHRY and CDR2 SYGVKD.

The V call is TRBV3-1, the J call TRBJ1-1, with TRBD1 identical over 7 bases. V was pared by 4 bases and J by 7 bases, with 6 bases of the junction left unmatched. Germline V lookup: CDR1 LGHDT, CDR2 YNNKEL (reference sequence). There are 13 residues in the CDR3. CDR3 amino acids: CASSLQGRGEAFF. In DNA form, the CDR3 reads TGTGCCAGCAGCCTACAGGGGAGAGGTGAAGCTTTCTTT.

The chain carries TRBV20-1 and TRBJ2-4, with D perhaps assigned TRBD1 or TRBD2 (6 bases each). The CDR3 totals 17 residues. From germline, CDR1 is DFQATT and CDR2 SNEGSKA (reference sequence). V was trimmed by 0 bases and J by 8 bases, leaving 23 bases between them. CDR3 sequence (DNA): TGCAGTGCTAGAGATCTCCGGACAGAAAAAAGGGGGGACATTCAGTACTTC. Its translation is CSARDLRTEKRGDIQYF.

Note on this clonotype: The junction departs from the called germline gene at one end, perhaps through a read error. The chain has TRBV11-2 and TRBJ2-3; D remains unclear. The CDR3 is 15 amino acids. Germline values: CDR1 SGHAT, CDR2 FQNNGV. CDR3 nucleotide sequence: TGTACCAGCAGCTTAGTCTATTCAGCCACAGATACGCAGTATTTT. Amino acids: CTSSLVYSATDTQYF.

This clonotype was seen only a few times. J is TRBJ1-5 and V is TRBV27; D remains ambiguous. The V and J ends lost 6 bases and 1 base respectively, with 10 bases between them. This CDR3 contains 14 residues. The V gene's germline CDR1 is MNHEY and CDR2 SMNVEV (reference sequence). The CDR3 coding sequence is TGTGCCAGCAGCAACATCGGGAGCAATCAGCCCCAGCATTTT. It specifies CASSNIGSNQPQHF.

This sequence joins TRBV7-9 and TRBJ2-7; 7 bases line up with TRBD1. Germline CDR1 is SEHNR and CDR2 is FQNEAQ (reference sequence). V was pared by 4 bases and J by 3 bases, with 12 bases of the junction left unmatched. The CDR3 sequence is 16 residues long. CDR3 protein: CASSSSQQGRNYEQYF. CDR3 DNA sequence: TGTGCCAGCAGCTCGTCCCAACAGGGGCGGAACTACGAGCAGTACTTC.

This clonotype was counted many times. This rearrangement joins TRBV29-1 to TRBJ1-2; D is unclear. V was shortened by 5 bases and J by 4 bases, with 11 bases between the two germline ends. This CDR3 region has 12 residues. Per the germline V gene, CDR1 is SQVTM and CDR2 is ANQGSEA. CDR3 amino acids: CSVRTGSYGYTF. CDR3 in DNA: TGCAGCGTTCGGACGGGATCCTATGGCTACACCTTC.

This clonotype was recorded at least ten times. V usage is TRBV25-1 and J usage is TRBJ1-2, with 7 positions matching TRBD1. V shed 3 bases and J 0 bases; nucleotides not matched to a gene: 10. The CDR3 loop spans 17 amino acids. The germline gives CDR1 MGHDK, CDR2 SYGVNS. The DNA of the CDR3 is TGTGCCAGCAGTGAGGCAGGGGAAGGGGGCACTAACTATGGCTACACCTTC. Encoded protein: CASSEAGEGGTNYGYTF.

This clonotype was detected ten times or more. The chain has TRBV6-1 and TRBJ1-2, with D hard to call. Trimming removed 6 bases at V and 2 bases at J, with 16 bases between. Germline values: CDR1 MNHNS, CDR2 SASEGT. The CDR3 covers 15 residues. The CDR3 nucleotides read TGTGCCAGCAGGATTCGGGGTCTGCCAAACTATGGCTACACCTTC. Translating gives CASRIRGLPNYGYTF.

This clonotype has a handful of counts. The chain links TRBV11-2 to TRBJ2-7; TRBD2 might be the D (6 bases). Germline values: CDR1 SGHAT, CDR2 FQNNGV. The CDR3 has 15 residues. The V and J ends lost 5 bases and 1 base respectively, with 15 bases between them. For the CDR3, the DNA is TGTGCCAGCAGCGCGCCCGGGACTTCGTCCTACGAGCAGTACTTC. Translated: CASSAPGTSSYEQYF.

This clonotype was picked up a small number of times. V and J are TRBV7-3 and TRBJ2-5; tentative D call: TRBD2 (7 bases). The germline V and J ends were trimmed by 0 bases and 3 bases, with 11 bases remaining between them. Germline lookup yields CDR1 SGHTA and CDR2 FQGTGA. The CDR3 runs to 15 residues. The CDR3 spells CASSLTLGGEETQYF. CDR3 in DNA: TGTGCCAGCAGCTTAACGTTAGGGGGGGAAGAGACCCAGTACTTC. The whole variable domain, remainder taken from reference TRBV7-3 and TRBJ2-5, is GAGVSQTPSNKVTEKGKYVELRCDPISGHTALYWYRQSLGQGPEFLIYFQGTGAADDSGLPNDRFFAVRPEGSVSTLKIQRTERGDSAVYLCASSLTLGGEETQYFGPGTRLLVL.

Details on this clonotype: This may come from a read error, since a much larger clone is one base off. The gene calls are TRBV12-3 or TRBV12-4 and TRBJ2-1; 12 nucleotides agree with TRBD2. The V and J ends lost 8 bases and 8 bases, in that order; junction bases with no gene match: 16. The CDR3 sequence is 17 residues long. CDR3 in amino acids: CASGGPSLAGGRDEQFF. CDR3 sequence (DNA): TGTGCCAGCGGAGGGCCCTCTCTAGCGGGAGGGAGGGATGAGCAGTTCTTC.

The table lists this clonotype with a few counts. The chain joins TRBV4-1 to TRBJ2-7; tentatively, D is TRBD2 (6 bases). V was cut by 1 base and J by 7 bases, with 20 bases left in between. Germline V gene sequence: CDR1 MGHRA, CDR2 YSYEKL. There are 16 residues in the CDR3. CDR3 region: CASSQAPGLPAGEQYF. The CDR3 region has the DNA TGCGCCAGCAGCCAAGCTCCGGGACTCCCCGCTGGGGAGCAGTACTTC.

This clonotype was seen ten or more times. The rearrangement uses TRBV15 and TRBJ2-4; no clear D gene. CDR1 is LNHNV, CDR2 YYDKDF, per germline (reference sequence). V lost 4 bases and J 16 bases, leaving 17 bases between the germline ends. The length of the CDR3 is 12 residues. The CDR3 nucleotides are TGTGCCACCAGCAATGAAGCCAGTCGTCAATACTTC. It translates to CATSNEASRQYF. Complete variable domain (other parts from reference TRBV15 and TRBJ2-4): DAMVIQNPRYQVTQFGKPVTLSCSQTLNHNVMYWYQQKSSQAPKLLFHYYDKDFNNEADTPDNFQSRRPNTSFCFLDIRSPGLGDTAMYLCATSNEASRQYFGAGTRLSVL.

In this sample, this clonotype turned up a few times. V is TRBV20-1 and J is TRBJ1-2; D ambiguous. The ends were cut back, 4 bases at V and 1 base at J, with 16 bases in the middle. This CDR3 is 15 amino acids long. The germline gives CDR1 DFQATT, CDR2 SNEGSKA (reference sequence). CDR3 DNA: TGCAGTGCTATCGATACTCAGACCCTTAACTATGGCTACACCTTC. Residues: CSAIDTQTLNYGYTF.

Ten or more counts support this clonotype. The V and J genes are TRBV5-1 and TRBJ2-7; 9 nucleotides match TRBD1. This CDR3 has 14 residues. Germline V gives CDR1 SGHRS, CDR2 YFSETQ. The J segment lost 3 bases and the V segment lost 0 bases, leaving 1 base of the junction unmatched. The CDR3 protein is CASSLGDRVYEQYF. CDR3 nucleotides: TGCGCCAGCAGCTTGGGGGACAGGGTCTACGAGCAGTACTTC.

This clonotype was recorded many times. The chain uses TRBV29-1 and TRBJ2-7; TRBD2 might be the D (6 bases). Per germline, CDR1 SQVTM and CDR2 ANQGSEA. Trimming took off 3 bases at V and 3 bases at J, with 12 bases between the two ends. The CDR3 has 13 residues. The CDR3 sequence is CSVDGPGGYEQYF. CDR3 DNA sequence: TGCAGCGTTGATGGGCCCGGGGGCTACGAGCAGTACTTC.

At least ten counts were recorded for this clonotype. This chain joins TRBV7-9 and TRBJ2-5, with D maybe TRBD2 (6 bases). The CDR3 length is 14 residues. The germline V gene has CDR1 SEHNR and CDR2 FQNEAQ (reference sequence). With 0 bases removed from V and 5 bases from J, the gap between germline ends came to 10 bases. This chain's CDR3 is CASSLAAGSETQYF. The DNA for the CDR3 is TGTGCCAGCAGCTTAGCGGCGGGGAGCGAGACCCAGTACTTC.

This clonotype showed up many times. A junction boundary mismatches the germline segment, possibly from a read error. The V gene is TRBV4-2, the J gene TRBJ2-3; 9 bases agree with TRBD2. The CDR3 sequence is 17 residues long. The germline V gene encodes CDR1 LGHNA and CDR2 YNFKEQ. CDR3 sequence: CASSQEGLRGGTDTQYF. Here the CDR3 DNA reads TGTGCCAGCAGCCAAGAAGGCCTGCGGGGGGGCACGGATACGCAGTATTTT.

This clonotype was counted between two and nine times. The gene calls are TRBV12-3 or TRBV12-4 and TRBJ2-4; 12 bases agree with TRBD2. This CDR3 spans 16 amino acids. V lost 3 bases, J lost 15 bases, and 15 bases stayed unmatched. CDR3 region: CASSFTASGGDGTRYF. The CDR3 DNA is TGTGCCAGCAGTTTTACGGCTAGCGGGGGGGACGGTACTCGGTACTTC.

The table lists this clonotype with many counts. The genes are TRBV27 and TRBJ2-2; D ambiguous. V lost 0 bases and J 2 bases, leaving 10 bases between the germline ends. The germline V gene encodes CDR1 MNHEY and CDR2 SMNVEV (reference sequence). This CDR3 is built from 16 residues. The CDR3: CASSLSPRINTGELFF. CDR3 in DNA: TGTGCCAGCAGTTTATCTCCCAGGATAAACACCGGGGAGCTGTTTTTT.

This clonotype occurred many times. The V and J genes are TRBV5-1 and TRBJ2-7; 14 nucleotides align to TRBD2. The CDR3 contains 15 residues. The germline V gene encodes CDR1 SGHRS and CDR2 YFSETQ. Germline trimming cut 5 bases from V and 4 bases from J; bases unmatched to any gene: 5. CDR3 coding DNA: TGCGCCAGCAGGAAGGGACTAGCGGGAGCATACGAGCAGTACTTC. This codes for CASRKGLAGAYEQYF. The variable domain in full, completed from reference TRBV5-1 and TRBJ2-7, reads KAGVTQTPRYLIKTRGQQVTLSCSPISGHRSVSWYQQTPGQGLQFLFEYFSETQRNKGNFPGRFSGRQFSNSRSEMNVSTLELGDSALYLCASRKGLAGAYEQYFGPGTRLTVT.

This clonotype has at least ten counts. The chain couples TRBV29-1 to TRBJ2-1; TRBD2 matches 12 bases. Germline lookup yields CDR1 SQVTM and CDR2 ANQGSEA. V was pared by 8 bases and J by 4 bases, with 12 bases of the junction left unmatched. CDR3 length: 16 amino acids. In nucleotides, the CDR3 is TGCAGCATCAGAGCAACCGGGACTAGCGGGTACAATGAGCAGTTCTTC. This encodes CSIRATGTSGYNEQFF.